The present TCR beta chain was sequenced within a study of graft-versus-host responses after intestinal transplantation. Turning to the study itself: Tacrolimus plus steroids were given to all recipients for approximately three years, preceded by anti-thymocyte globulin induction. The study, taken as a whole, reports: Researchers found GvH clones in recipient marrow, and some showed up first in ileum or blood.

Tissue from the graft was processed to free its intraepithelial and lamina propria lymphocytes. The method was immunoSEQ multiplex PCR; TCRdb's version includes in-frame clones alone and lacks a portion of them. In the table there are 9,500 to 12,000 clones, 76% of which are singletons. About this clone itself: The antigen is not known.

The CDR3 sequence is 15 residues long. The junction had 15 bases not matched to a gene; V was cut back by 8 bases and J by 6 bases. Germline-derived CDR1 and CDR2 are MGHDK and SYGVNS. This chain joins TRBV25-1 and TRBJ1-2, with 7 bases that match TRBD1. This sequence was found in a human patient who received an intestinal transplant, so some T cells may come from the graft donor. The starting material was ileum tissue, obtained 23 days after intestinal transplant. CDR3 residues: CASGHLTEQGNGYTF. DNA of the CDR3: TGTGCCAGCGGACACCTTACCGAACAGGGGAATGGCTACACCTTC.